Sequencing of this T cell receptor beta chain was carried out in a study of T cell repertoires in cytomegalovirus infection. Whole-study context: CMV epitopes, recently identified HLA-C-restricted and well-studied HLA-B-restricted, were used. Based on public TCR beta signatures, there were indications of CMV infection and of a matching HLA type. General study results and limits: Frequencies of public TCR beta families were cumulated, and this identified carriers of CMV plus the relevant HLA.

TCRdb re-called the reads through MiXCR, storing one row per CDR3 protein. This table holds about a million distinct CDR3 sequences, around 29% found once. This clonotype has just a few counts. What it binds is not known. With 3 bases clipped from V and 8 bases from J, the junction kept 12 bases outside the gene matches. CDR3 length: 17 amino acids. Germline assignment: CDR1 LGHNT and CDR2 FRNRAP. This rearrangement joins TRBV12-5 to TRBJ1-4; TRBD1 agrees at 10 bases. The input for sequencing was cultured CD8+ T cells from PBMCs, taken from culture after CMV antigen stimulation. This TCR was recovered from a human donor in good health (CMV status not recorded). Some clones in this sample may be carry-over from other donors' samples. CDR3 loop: CASGFGTGASIPEKLFF. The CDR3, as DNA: TGTGCTAGTGGTTTTGGGACAGGGGCGTCAATCCCGGAAAAACTGTTTTTT.